Listed below are T cell receptor beta chains from one sample, sequenced in a study of T-cell reconstitution after alpha-beta-depleted transplantation in children. TCRdb independently ran MiXCR on the PCR reads; one entry per CDR3 protein. The sample shows fewer than 550,000 distinct CDR3 sequences, 9.5% to 12% of them seen only once. The sequencing used PBMCs, mostly from graft donor cells, collected 180 days after TCRalphabeta/CD19-depleted stem cell transplant. The receptors come from a female patient aged 2 to 10 who had a stem cell transplant for aplastic anemia, so the T cells may come from the graft donor. CDR3s include the opening cysteine and the closing phenylalanine or tryptophan. The D gene is left open where the match is weak. A row's size may be missing; if present it is once, few, many or a size class.

NA,15,TRBV7-9,few,TRBJ1-4,TGTGCCAGCAGCTTAGGGGGCGCCGGTAATGAAAAACTGTTTTTT,CASSLGGAGNEKLFF
NA,16,TRBV27,few,TRBJ2-1,TGTGCCAGCAAGTCCCGGACTACCTCCTCCTACAATGAGCAGTTCTTC,CASKSRTTSSYNEQFF
NA,14,TRBV20-1,few,TRBJ2-3,TGCAGTGCTAGATATCAGGGGAACACAGATACGCAGTATTTT,CSARYQGNTDTQYF
NA,14,TRBV28,few,TRBJ2-7,TGTGCCAGCAGGATCAGCCCTCTAGGATCCGAGCAGTACTTC,CASRISPLGSEQYF
NA,15,TRBV5-1,many,TRBJ1-4,TGCGCCAGCAGCATCGGGACGGCTCCTAATGAAAAACTGTTTTTT,CASSIGTAPNEKLFF
NA,13,TRBV20-1,few,TRBJ2-7,TGCAGTGCTAGCCGGACAGCTACCTACGAGCAGTACTTC,CSASRTATYEQYF
TRBD2,16,TRBV7-2,NA,TRBJ2-1,TGTGCCAGCAGCCCGGGACTAGCGGGAGTTAGGAATGAGCAGTTCTTC,CASSPGLAGVRNEQFF
NA,15,TRBV7-2,few,TRBJ2-5,TGTGCCAGCAGCTTAACCGGGACGCACCAAGAGACCCAGTACTTC,CASSLTGTHQETQYF
NA,15,TRBV25-1,NA,TRBJ2-5,TGTGCCAGCAGTGACCCAACAGAAACCCAAGAGACCCAGTACTTC,CASSDPTETQETQYF
NA,15,TRBV20-1,few,TRBJ1-2,TGCAGTGCTAGAGATTTCAGGTCGGCTAACTATGGCTACACCTTC,CSARDFRSANYGYTF
NA,13,TRBV10-3,few,TRBJ1-1,TGTGCCGGGCGACCGGGAGCCCACACTGAAGCTTTCTTT,CAGRPGAHTEAFF
TRBD2,16,TRBV24-1,few,TRBJ2-2,TGTGCCACAGGACTAGCGGGAGCCCCGGGGACCGGGGAGCTGTTTTTT,CATGLAGAPGTGELFF
NA,17,TRBV12-3/TRBV12-4,NA,TRBJ2-7,TGTGCCAGCAGTTTCTCGGTCGGGGCAGGGGAAACCTACGAGCAGTACTTC,CASSFSVGAGETYEQYF
NA,14,TRBV28,NA,TRBJ2-7,TGTGCCAGCAACGTAGCGGCCCGCTCCTACGAGCAGTACTTC,CASNVAARSYEQYF
TRBD1,12,TRBV12-3/TRBV12-4,few,TRBJ1-2,TGTGCCAGCAGTCCCTCCGGGACAGGGAGCACCTTC,CASSPSGTGSTF
TRBD1,13,TRBV29-1,many,TRBJ1-5,TGCAGCGTGGGGACAGGGGAAAGTCAGCCCCAGCATTTT,CSVGTGESQPQHF
NA,14,TRBV19,NA,TRBJ1-1,TGTGCCAGTAGTAGCCCGGATCGGGGGCCCGAAGCTTTCTTT,CASSSPDRGPEAFF
NA,13,TRBV7-8,few,TRBJ2-3,TGTGCCAGCAGCTTACATCCCCGGGGTACGCAGTATTTT,CASSLHPRGTQYF
TRBD1,15,TRBV18,few,TRBJ2-3,TGTGCCAGCTCACCCACCCAGGGGGGCACAGATACGCAGTATTTT,CASSPTQGGTDTQYF
NA,14,TRBV19,once,TRBJ2-7,TGTGCCAGTAGTCCCCGGGACTTGTCCTACGAGCAGTACTTC,CASSPRDLSYEQYF
NA,14,TRBV7-3,NA,TRBJ2-2,TGTGCCAGCAGCTTAATGGGGGGTGCCGGGGAGCTGTTTTTT,CASSLMGGAGELFF
TRBD1,17,TRBV7-2,few,TRBJ2-2,TGTGCCAGCAGCCGCTGGACAGGGGGAGCGAACACCGGGGAGCTGTTTTTT,CASSRWTGGANTGELFF
NA,19,TRBV11-1,NA,TRBJ1-2,TGTGCCAGCAGCTCAACCTCCTTTACGGGGCAGCACCTGAACTATGGCTACACCTTC,CASSSTSFTGQHLNYGYTF
NA,13,TRBV11-2,many,TRBJ1-1,TGTGCCAGCAGCTTAGATTGGGGGACTGAAGCTTTCTTT,CASSLDWGTEAFF
NA,14,TRBV5-1,few,TRBJ1-4,TGCGCCAGCAGCTTGCCGGGACATAATGAAAAACTGTTTTTT,CASSLPGHNEKLFF
NA,13,TRBV29-1,NA,TRBJ2-3,TGCAGCGTTTCGGGACCCTCCGTTGATACGCAGTATTTT,CSVSGPSVDTQYF
NA,15,TRBV5-6,few,TRBJ1-2,TGTGCCAGCAGCTCTCTCTCTCTGTATCGCGCGGGCTACACCTTC,CASSSLSLYRAGYTF
TRBD2,16,TRBV29-1,NA,TRBJ2-1,TGCAGCGTTGCCGGGACTAGCGGGAGGCACTACAATGAGCAGTTCTTC,CSVAGTSGRHYNEQFF
NA,16,TRBV24-1,NA,TRBJ2-1,TGTGCCACCAGTGATTTATCAGGGAGCTCCTACAATGAGCAGTTCTTC,CATSDLSGSSYNEQFF
NA,16,TRBV7-9,NA,TRBJ2-3,TGTGCCAGCAGCTTATCGGATGGTCGGAGGACAGATACGCAGTATTTT,CASSLSDGRRTDTQYF
NA,14,TRBV9,many,TRBJ2-3,TGTGCCAGCAGCTCGAGAGCGGGCACAGATACGCAGTATTTT,CASSSRAGTDTQYF
NA,14,TRBV7-3,NA,TRBJ1-1,TGTGCCAGCAGCCCTAACGGGGGGGACACTGAAGCTTTCTTT,CASSPNGGDTEAFF
TRBD1,14,TRBV12-3/TRBV12-4,NA,TRBJ2-3,TGTGCCAGCAGTTCCAACAGGGGCGCAGATACGCAGTATTTT,CASSSNRGADTQYF
NA,12,TRBV28,NA,TRBJ2-1,TGTGCCAGCAGTTTATGGGGGACCCAGCAGTTCTTC,CASSLWGTQQFF
TRBD2,16,TRBV5-1,NA,TRBJ2-2,TGCGCCAGCAGCCCAGAGGGACTAGCTCAAAACGGGGAGCTGTTTTTT,CASSPEGLAQNGELFF
NA,14,TRBV12-3/TRBV12-4,NA,TRBJ1-3,TGTGCCAGCGAGAGGGGAAACTCTGGAAACACCATATATTTT,CASERGNSGNTIYF
NA,16,TRBV28,few,TRBJ2-4,TGTGCCAGCAGTTTATTTTATCCACTAGCCAAAAACATTCAGTACTTC,CASSLFYPLAKNIQYF
TRBD1,14,TRBV25-1,NA,TRBJ1-4,TGTGCCAGCAGTGATGCTCCGCAGGGGGAAAAACTGCTTTTT,CASSDAPQGEKLLF
TRBD2,15,TRBV25-1,few,TRBJ2-7,TGTGCCAGCAGTGAAGGGAGGGGTTGGGGCTACGAGCAGTACTTC,CASSEGRGWGYEQYF
NA,16,TRBV28,NA,TRBJ1-5,TGTGCCAGCAGTTCTGGGGGGCAAAGGAGCAATCAGCCCCAGCATTTT,CASSSGGQRSNQPQHF
NA,15,TRBV12-3/TRBV12-4,many,TRBJ1-5,TGTGCCAGCAGTTTAGTGGCAGGGGCAGGTCAGCCCCAGCATTTT,CASSLVAGAGQPQHF
NA,15,TRBV7-2,NA,TRBJ1-2,TGTGCCAGCAGCTATAGATCCCCAGGGGAGGTTGGCTACACCTTC,CASSYRSPGEVGYTF
NA,14,TRBV5-1,NA,TRBJ2-7,TGCGCCAGCAGCTTAGGGACTCTGGGGGCCGAGCAGTACTTC,CASSLGTLGAEQYF
NA,15,TRBV5-1,NA,TRBJ1-4,TGCGCCAGCAGCTTGGGAGGTCAGGCTGCTGAAAAACTGTTTTTT,CASSLGGQAAEKLFF
NA,14,TRBV12-3/TRBV12-4,NA,TRBJ1-1,TGTGCCAGCAGTACCCGACAGATGAACACTGAAGCTTTCTTT,CASSTRQMNTEAFF
TRBD2,16,TRBV30,NA,TRBJ2-4,TGTGCCTGGAGTTTGAAGATAGGACTAGTCAAAAACATTCAGTACTTC,CAWSLKIGLVKNIQYF
TRBD2,15,TRBV7-2,NA,TRBJ2-3,TGTGCCAGCAGGGAGCGGGGGGGAGGTCCAGATACGCAGTATTTT,CASRERGGGPDTQYF
NA,14,TRBV15,few,TRBJ1-5,TGTGCCACCAGCAGGAGGGCCAACGATCAGCCCCAGCATTTT,CATSRRANDQPQHF
NA,13,TRBV28,many,TRBJ1-5,TGTGCCAGCAGTTTTCCGGGCCTCCAGCCCCAGCATTTT,CASSFPGLQPQHF
NA,15,TRBV4-3,NA,TRBJ2-5,TGCGCCAGCAGCCAAGATAGCCTAGGGGGAGAGACCCAGTACTTC,CASSQDSLGGETQYF
TRBD1,14,TRBV20-1,NA,TRBJ1-2,TGCAGTGCTACCCGGGACAGGGTTGACTATGGCTACACCTTC,CSATRDRVDYGYTF
NA,15,TRBV3-1,NA,TRBJ2-3,TGTGCCAGCAGCCAAGATGGGGCACGCACAGATACGCAGTATTTT,CASSQDGARTDTQYF
NA,14,TRBV3-1,NA,TRBJ2-7,TGTGCCAGCAGCCAAGCTCCTCGCACCTACGAGCAGTACTTC,CASSQAPRTYEQYF
NA,14,TRBV12-3/TRBV12-4,many,TRBJ2-2,TGTGCCAGCAGTTTAGGGTTGGGATCCGGGGAGCTGTTTTTT,CASSLGLGSGELFF
NA,12,TRBV20-1,few,TRBJ1-1,TGCAGTGCTAGAGGGACAGAGATTGAAGCTTTCTTT,CSARGTEIEAFF
NA,14,TRBV9,many,TRBJ1-3,TGTGCCAGCAGCCCCAGACCCATTGTTCCTGCCATATATTTT,CASSPRPIVPAIYF
TRBD1,16,TRBV20-1,few,TRBJ1-6,TGCAGTGCGCTCCGGACGCAGGGGGCGCGGAGTTCACCCCTCCACTTT,CSALRTQGARSSPLHF
TRBD2,16,TRBV12-3/TRBV12-4,few,TRBJ2-1,TGTGCCAGCAGTTTAGGAGCTAGCGGGATCTCAAATGAGCAGTTCTTC,CASSLGASGISNEQFF
NA,15,TRBV5-1,few,TRBJ2-6,TGCGCCAGCAGTAGACTGCTCTCTGGGGCCAACGTCCTGACTTTC,CASSRLLSGANVLTF